This T cell receptor beta chain was found in a study of cytomegalovirus exposure and HLA in healthy donors. Study-wide findings and caveats: According to the study, around 150 TCR beta chains were cytomegalovirus-associated. Prior analysis indicated that the majority of TCR beta V segments exhibited productivity approximately 87% or approximately 30% of the time. CMV serostatus was the sole immune exposure information available.

V was shortened by 3 bases and J by 2 bases, with 9 bases between the two germline ends. The CDR3 has 13 residues. The germline V gene has CDR1 SGHRS and CDR2 YFSETQ. As concerns this clone: Its antigen is as yet unknown.

The PCR was carried out with 60 Vbeta primers and 13 Jbeta primers. Original processing notes: There were tens of millions of unique TCR beta chains by a later count, and some 12 million of them were shared. Sequencing used immunoSEQ multiplex PCR; TCRdb keeps in-frame clones, though not all of them. That table is the source of V, J and clone size, and D and trimming were worked out from the DNA. This table has 180,000 or so clones, roughly 74% appearing once. The gene calls are TRBV5-1 and TRBJ2-7; D gene ambiguous. The TCR originated in a woman aged 40-49 years in good health and CMV-seropositive. The specimen was PBMCs. The CDR3 bases are TGCGCCAGCAGCTCCCCAACACCCTACGAGCAGTACTTC. Residues: CASSSPTPYEQYF.